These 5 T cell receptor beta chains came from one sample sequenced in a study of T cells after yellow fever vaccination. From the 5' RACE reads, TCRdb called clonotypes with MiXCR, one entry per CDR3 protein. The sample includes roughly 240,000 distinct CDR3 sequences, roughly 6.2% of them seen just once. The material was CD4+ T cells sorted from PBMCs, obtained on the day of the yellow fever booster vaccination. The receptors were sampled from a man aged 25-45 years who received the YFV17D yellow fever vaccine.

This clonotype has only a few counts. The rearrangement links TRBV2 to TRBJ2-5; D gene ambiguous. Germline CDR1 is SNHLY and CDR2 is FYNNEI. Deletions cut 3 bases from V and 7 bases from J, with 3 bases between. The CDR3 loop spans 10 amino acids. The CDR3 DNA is TGTGCCAGCAGTGAGGGGACCCAGTACTTC. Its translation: CASSEGTQYF.

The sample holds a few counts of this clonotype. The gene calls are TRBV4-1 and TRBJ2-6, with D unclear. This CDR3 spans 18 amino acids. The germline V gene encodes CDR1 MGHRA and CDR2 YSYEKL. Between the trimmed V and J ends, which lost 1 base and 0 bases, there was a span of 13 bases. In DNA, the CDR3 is TGCGCCAGCAGCCAAGTCCGTATGATGAGCTCTGGGGCCAACGTCCTGACTTTC. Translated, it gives CASSQVRMMSSGANVLTF.

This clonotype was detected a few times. CDR3 coding DNA: TGTGCCAGCAGCGCACTCAGACAGGGTACGCAGTATTTT. This encodes CASSALRQGTQYF. The chain employs TRBV7-8 and TRBJ2-3; 7 bases are a match to TRBD1. V shed 5 bases and J 8 bases; nucleotides not matched to a gene: 7. The CDR3 contains 13 residues. The germline gives CDR1 SGHVS, CDR2 FQNEAQ.

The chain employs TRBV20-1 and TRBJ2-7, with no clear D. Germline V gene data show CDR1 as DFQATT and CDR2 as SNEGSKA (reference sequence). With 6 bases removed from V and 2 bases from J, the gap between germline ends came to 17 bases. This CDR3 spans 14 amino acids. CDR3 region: CSASDSLTTYEQYF. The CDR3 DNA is TGCAGTGCGAGTGATTCACTTACTACCTACGAGCAGTACTTC.

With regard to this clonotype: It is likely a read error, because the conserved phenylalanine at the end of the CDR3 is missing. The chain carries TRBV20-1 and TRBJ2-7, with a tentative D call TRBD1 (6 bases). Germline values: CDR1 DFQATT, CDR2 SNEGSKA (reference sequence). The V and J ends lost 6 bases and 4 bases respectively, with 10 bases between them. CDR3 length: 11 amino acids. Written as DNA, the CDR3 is TGCAGTGCGACGACAGGTTACGAGCAGTACTTG. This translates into CSATTGYEQYL.